This paragraph reports one T cell receptor (beta chain). This entry is derived from a study of shared clonotypes between healthy human individuals. The donors, healthy adults who were HIV-negative, had experienced no recent acute infections or vaccinations. Deep-level settings were used for running the assay. Per the study methods: In the immunoSEQ data, sequences were junction-only and lacked quality scores, so filtering differed. Some clones are missing from TCRdb's copy, which holds only in-frame ones; the method was immunoSEQ multiplex PCR. V and J calls plus clone size are reproduced from that table; the DNA served to infer D and trimming. The sample carries about 460,000 clones, 70% to 80% recorded once. The germline V gene has CDR1 SGHRS and CDR2 YFSETQ. CDR3 length equals 14 residues. The V end lost 1 base, the J end lost 5 bases, and 12 bases lay between the germline ends.

The V gene is TRBV5-1, the J gene TRBJ1-1; D might be TRBD1 (5 bases). Sequenced: PBMCs. The source of this sequence is a woman in her 40s in good health. Some clones in this sample may be carry-over from other donors' samples. In nucleotides, the CDR3 is TGCGCCAGCAGCTTGTCCAGGGCGGGGACTGAAGCTTTCTTT. As protein: CASSLSRAGTEAFF.